Below are 17 T cell receptor beta chains sequenced from a single sample in a study of shared clonotypes between healthy human individuals. TCRdb's copy holds only in-frame clones and misses some; the assay was immunoSEQ multiplex PCR. The repertoire includes over a million clones, roughly 95% of them detected once, and about 1% sits in the top ten. The specimen was naive CD4+ T cells sorted from blood. Noted subset: CD45RA+ positively selected. These receptors came from a man aged 25-40 years in good health.

The J gene is TRBJ2-3, the V gene TRBV7-2; 9 bases line up with TRBD2. This CDR3 contains 14 residues. Unmatched junction bases numbered 9, after V lost 8 bases and J lost 6 bases. CDR1 is SGHTA, CDR2 FQGNSA, per germline. CDR3 nucleotides: TGTGCCAGCCTCTTGGCGGGAGGGTATGATACGCAGTATTTT. It specifies CASLLAGGYDTQYF.

J is TRBJ2-5 and V is TRBV5-1, with 13 bases that match TRBD2. V shed 0 bases, J shed 5 bases, and the junction held 4 bases outside the gene matches. The CDR3 contains 16 residues. Germline V gene data show CDR1 as SGHRS and CDR2 as YFSETQ. Here the CDR3 reads CASSLGLAGGDETQYF. CDR3 DNA: TGCGCCAGCAGCTTGGGACTAGCGGGAGGTGACGAGACCCAGTACTTC.

The chain couples TRBV5-1 to TRBJ2-2, with D unclear. Germline lookup yields CDR1 SGHRS and CDR2 YFSETQ. With 1 base removed from V and 0 bases from J, the gap between germline ends came to 7 bases. The CDR3 loop spans 15 amino acids. CDR3 amino acids: CASSLPAANTGELFF. The DNA for the CDR3 is TGCGCCAGCAGCTTGCCTGCGGCGAACACCGGGGAGCTGTTTTTT.

This clone has more than one count but fewer than ten. V usage is TRBV6-4 and J usage is TRBJ2-2; 10 nucleotides match TRBD1. The CDR3 is 14 residues long. Per the germline V gene, CDR1 is MRHNA and CDR2 is SNTAGT. Trimming cost V 10 bases and J 4 bases; bases outside gene matches: 6. The CDR3 sequence: CATRQGAGTGELFF. CDR3 sequence (DNA): TGTGCCACAAGACAGGGGGCGGGCACCGGGGAGCTGTTTTTT.

This chain links TRBV5-4 with TRBJ2-3; a weak D match, TRBD2 (6 bases). With 5 bases removed from V and 0 bases from J, the gap between germline ends came to 13 bases. The germline gives CDR1 SGHNT, CDR2 YYREEE (reference sequence). There are 15 residues in the CDR3. The CDR3 nucleotides read TGTGCCAGCAGTCCTCAGGAGGGCAGCACAGATACGCAGTATTTT. This encodes CASSPQEGSTDTQYF. Based on the CDR3 plus reference TRBV5-4 and TRBJ2-3, the full variable domain is ETGVTQSPTHLIKTRGQQVTLRCSSQSGHNTVSWYQQALGQGPQFIFQYYREEENGRGNFPPRFSGLQFPNYSSELNVNALELDDSALYLCASSPQEGSTDTQYFGPGTRLTVL.

This chain connects TRBV11-2 to TRBJ2-4; D tentatively reads TRBD1 or TRBD2 (5 bases each). With 1 base removed from V and 3 bases from J, the gap between germline ends came to 13 bases. The germline V gene encodes CDR1 SGHAT and CDR2 FQNNGV. CDR3 length: 16 residues. The CDR3 region is CASSLVNSGGKNIQYF. CDR3 in DNA: TGTGCCAGCAGCTTAGTTAATTCTGGGGGCAAAAACATTCAGTACTTC.

The chain couples TRBV7-6 to TRBJ2-3, with 9 bases fitting TRBD2. The CDR3 is 17 amino acids. After removal of 7 bases from V and 4 bases from J, the junction contained 15 bases not matched to a gene. The germline V gene has CDR1 SGHVS and CDR2 FNYEAQ. This CDR3 reads CASTSSPPGLAPDTQYF. The CDR3 region has the DNA TGTGCCAGCACCTCCTCTCCCCCCGGACTAGCGCCAGATACGCAGTATTTT.

The CDR3 here is CASITRVEGGNTIYF. CDR3 bases: TGTGCCAGCATCACTAGGGTAGAGGGGGGAAACACCATATATTTT. This chain links TRBV11-3 with TRBJ1-3, with D possibly TRBD1 on 5 matching bases. The CDR3 consists of 15 residues. In germline, CDR1 is SGHNT, CDR2 YENEEA. V was pared by 7 bases and J by 4 bases, with 17 bases between. The whole variable domain, filled in from reference TRBV11-3 and TRBJ1-3, reads EAGVVQSPRYKIIEKKQPVAFWCNPISGHNTLYWYLQNLGQGPELLIRYENEEAVDDSQLPKDRFSAERLKGVDSTLKIQPAELGDSAVYLCASITRVEGGNTIYFGEGSWLTVV.

The genes are TRBV11-2 and TRBJ2-5, with 8 bases matching TRBD2. J was trimmed by 4 bases and V by 0 bases; bases with no gene match: 7. The CDR3 totals 16 residues. Germline loops: CDR1 SGHAT, CDR2 FQNNGV. The CDR3 loop is CASSLDGGRLSETQYF. Here the CDR3 DNA reads TGTGCCAGCAGCTTAGATGGCGGGAGGCTATCAGAGACCCAGTACTTC.

V usage is TRBV5-1 and J usage is TRBJ1-4; no reliable D call. Trimming pared 1 base from V and 8 bases from J, leaving 15 bases between. Germline lookup yields CDR1 SGHRS and CDR2 YFSETQ. The CDR3 has 15 residues. CDR3 in amino acids: CASSLLSLRPEKLFF. CDR3 sequence (DNA): TGCGCCAGCAGCTTGTTAAGTCTCCGACCGGAAAAACTGTTTTTT.

This clone was seen only once. The rearrangement uses TRBV29-1 and TRBJ1-3; no clear D. The CDR3 length is 14 residues. V gave up 5 bases and J gave up 8 bases, with 19 bases separating them. In germline, CDR1 is SQVTM, CDR2 ANQGSEA. CDR3 in DNA: TGCAGCGTTCTTGATTGGGGTATGGCGGACACCATATATTTT. Protein product: CSVLDWGMADTIYF.

Turning to this clone: This sample also contains other DNA sequences that code for the same CDR3. The V call is TRBV9, the J call TRBJ2-1; the match to TRBD2 covers 9 bases. CDR1 and CDR2 (germline): SGDLS, YYNGEE. The CDR3 runs 15 residues. The V gene end was trimmed by 0 bases and the J gene end by 10 bases; junction bases not matched to a gene: 8. CDR3 coding DNA: TGTGCCAGCAGCGTAGGAACTAGCGGGTCCGCGGAGCAGTTCTTC. It specifies CASSVGTSGSAEQFF. Combining the CDR3 with reference TRBV9 and TRBJ2-1 gives the whole variable domain DSGVTQTPKHLITATGQRVTLRCSPRSGDLSVYWYQQSLDQGLQFLIQYYNGEERAKGNILERFSAQQFPDLHSELNLSSLELGDSALYFCASSVGTSGSAEQFFGPGTRLTVL.

Here the CDR3 reads CASSLSSGGSQQYF. CDR3 nucleotides: TGTGCCAGCAGCTTATCCAGCGGGGGGTCACAGCAGTACTTC. This rearrangement joins TRBV7-6 to TRBJ2-7; 9 nucleotides match TRBD2. V was pared by 2 bases and J by 8 bases, with 7 bases of the junction left unmatched. The CDR3 totals 14 residues. The germline V gene encodes CDR1 SGHVS and CDR2 FNYEAQ.

The CDR3 here is CASSPGLAGGRTDTQYF. In DNA form, the CDR3 reads TGTGCCAGCTCACCGGGACTAGCGGGCGGCCGCACAGATACGCAGTATTTT. The genes are TRBV18 and TRBJ2-3; 12 nucleotides match TRBD2. With 3 bases clipped from V and 1 base from J, the junction kept 5 bases outside the gene matches. The germline CDR1 and CDR2 sequences are KGHSH and LQKENI. The CDR3 extends over 17 amino acids.

CDR3 sequence: CASSVGVAGSGNTIYF. The DNA for the CDR3 is TGTGCCAGCAGCGTAGGAGTCGCGGGCTCTGGAAACACCATATATTTT. The gene calls are TRBV9 and TRBJ1-3, with D uncertain. The V gene's germline CDR1 is SGDLS and CDR2 YYNGEE. CDR3 length equals 16 residues. Trimming removed 0 bases from V and 0 bases from J, with 10 bases in between.

The chain links TRBV9 to TRBJ2-5, with 13 nucleotides matching TRBD2. The V segment lost 4 bases and the J segment 5 bases; nucleotides outside the gene matches: 11. The CDR3 spans 17 residues. CDR1 SGDLS and CDR2 YYNGEE come from the germline V gene. In DNA, the CDR3 is TGTGCCAGCAGCCCGGGACTAGCGGGATCCCGGAGGGAGACCCAGTACTTC. Its protein product is CASSPGLAGSRRETQYF.

The chain carries TRBV5-8 and TRBJ2-1, with 8 bases matching TRBD2. J gave up 5 bases and V 0 bases, and 19 bases lay outside the gene matches. The CDR3 consists of 20 residues. Per germline, CDR1 SGHTS and CDR2 YDEGEE. DNA of the CDR3: TGTGCCAGCAGCTTGGCCGTTCCGGGACTAGGGGAGGGGGAGAACAATGAGCAGTTCTTC. Its translation: CASSLAVPGLGEGENNEQFF.